Following are 9 T cell receptor beta chains from one sample sequenced in a study of blood T cells in healthy people across ages. Next came a second PCR, run for about 6 to 12 cycles, which used a sample-barcoded 5' primer along with a J-beta primer mix. MiXCR was run by TCRdb on the 5' RACE reads, yielding one entry per CDR3 protein. The table records some 890,000 distinct CDR3 sequences, about 29% of them present only once. The same specimen was also included in a second study, on T cells of mothers and their children.

Sequencing was carried out using blood. The receptors derive from a woman aged 40 to 50 in good health.

In regard to this clonotype: This may be a read error, as it is one base from a much larger clone. The CDR3 loop reads CASRGPLIYGQYF. The CDR3 DNA is TGTGCCAGCAGGGGCCCCCTAATCTACGGGCAGTACTTC. The J gene is TRBJ2-7, the V gene TRBV25-1; D is undetermined. Germline CDR1 and CDR2: MGHDK and SYGVNS. This CDR3 has 13 amino acids.

The J gene is TRBJ2-3, the V gene TRBV28; no clear D. V lost 4 bases to trimming and J lost 11 bases, with 28 bases between them. CDR1 and CDR2 (germline): MDHEN, SYDVKM. The CDR3 spans 17 residues. CDR3 amino acids: CASSSSYRDISYNEQYF. CDR3 DNA sequence: TGTGCCAGCAGTTCGTCATACAGAGACATCTCCTACAATGAGCAGTATTTT.

CDR3 sequence (DNA): TGTGCCAGCAGTTTTGGGACAGGAGATTTTGTGTTGAGCGAGCAGTACTTC. It translates to CASSFGTGDFVLSEQYF. V gene TRBV12-3 or TRBV12-4 combines with J gene TRBJ2-7; 8 bases are a match to TRBD1. V lost 3 bases and J lost 6; bases outside the gene matches: 16. The CDR3 covers 17 residues.

Many counts were recorded for this clonotype. The rearrangement uses TRBV20-1 and TRBJ2-5; 9 bases align to TRBD2. After removal of 4 bases from V and 5 bases from J, the junction contained 11 bases not matched to a gene. The germline CDR1 and CDR2 sequences are DFQATT and SNEGSKA (reference sequence). The CDR3 covers 15 residues. The DNA for the CDR3 is TGCAGTGCTACTATAAGTAGCGGGGGTTGGGAGACCCAGTACTTC. This translates into CSATISSGGWETQYF.

The V gene is TRBV20-1, the J gene TRBJ2-7; 7 positions agree with TRBD2. CDR3 length: 15 residues. CDR1 and CDR2 from the germline V gene are DFQATT and SNEGSKA (reference sequence). Losses at the gene ends were 0 bases for V and 5 bases for J; bases not matched to a gene: 10. The CDR3 bases are TGCAGTGCTAGAGAGGCTAGCGGCCCGCCGAACGAGCAGTACTTC. It is translated as CSAREASGPPNEQYF.

About this clonotype itself: This likely comes from a read error, as the CDR3 has no conserved phenylalanine or tryptophan at its end. The gene calls are TRBV5-1 and TRBJ1-2, with D possibly being TRBD1 (6 bases). Germline V gene data show CDR1 as SGHRS and CDR2 as YFSETQ. The V and J ends lost 7 bases and 4 bases respectively, with 14 bases between them. This CDR3 spans 13 amino acids. The CDR3 region is CASWATGTYGYTL. CDR3 nucleotides: TGCGCCAGCTGGGCGACAGGAACCTATGGCTACACCTTA.

J is TRBJ1-1 and V is TRBV28, with TRBD1 matching 7 bases. Trimming removed 8 bases from V and 4 bases from J; junction bases left unmatched: 10. The CDR3 is 14 amino acids. CDR1 MDHEN and CDR2 SYDVKM come from the germline V gene. The CDR3 DNA follows: TGTGCCAGCCTCAATAAGGGGGCGGGCACTGAAGCTTTCTTT. Protein sequence: CASLNKGAGTEAFF.

The CDR3 coding sequence is TGCGCCAGCAGCTTTGGGGAAAGTCAGCCCCAGCATTTT. It translates to CASSFGESQPQHF. V usage is TRBV5-1 and J usage is TRBJ1-5; D remains unclear. The CDR3 contains 13 residues. The V end was cut by 2 bases, the J end by 6 bases, with 9 bases between. Looked up from germline, CDR1 is SGHRS and CDR2 is YFSETQ.

This clonotype has a handful of counts. This clone may be a read error of a much larger clone one base away. The rearrangement links TRBV12-3 or TRBV12-4 to TRBJ2-5, with TRBD1 matching over 7 bases. V lost 3 bases to trimming and J lost 11 bases; unmatched junction nucleotides: 15. This CDR3 is 15 amino acids long. Here the CDR3 reads CASSFPMGQLNEQYF. CDR3 DNA sequence: TGTGCCAGCAGTTTTCCGATGGGACAGTTAAATGAGCAGTACTTC.